This section outlines one T cell receptor beta chain sequence together with its context. Its antigen is not known. The CDR3 totals 16 residues. Germline trimming cut 1 base from V and 2 bases from J; bases unmatched to any gene: 2. Germline assignment: CDR1 SGHTA and CDR2 FQGTGA. The assay was immunoSEQ multiplex PCR, and TCRdb's table has in-frame clones only and misses some. The table records under 35,000 clones, about nine tenths of them present only once. This sample is drawn from a study of T cells after posttransplantation cyclophosphamide. The naive gate required viable CD3+CD4+ or CD3+CD8+ cells with CCR7+CD45RA+CD45RO-CD95-CD27+CD28+ phenotype. Findings and limits, study-wide: Donor-recipient repertoire similarity was low at 1-2 months, rising over year one.

The TCR sequence derives from a woman aged 60 to 75 in good health, CMV-negative, and a related stem cell transplant donor. V is TRBV7-3 and J is TRBJ2-3, with 11 bases that match TRBD2. The sequenced sample was naive CD4+ T cells sorted from PBMCs. CDR3 loop: CASSLKLAGATDTQYF. The DNA of the CDR3 is TGTGCCAGCAGCTTAAAACTAGCGGGGGCCACAGATACGCAGTATTTT.